The entry below describes one T cell receptor beta chain. Its target is not known. From germline, CDR1 is SGHTA and CDR2 FQGNSA. V was cut by 1 base and J by 6 bases, with 16 bases left in between. The CDR3 is 16 amino acids. The sample belongs to a study of high-grade serous ovarian cancer treatment subgroups. Across the study: Each sample yielded on average around 7,000 unique TCR beta rearrangements from around 14,000 reads. General observations from the study: Repertoire similarity ranged about 0.095 to 0.79 between tumors of one patient. The analyses considered CDR3 and ignored CDR1 and CDR2. Bulk tumor TCR sequencing gave no spatial information.

Data came from immunoSEQ multiplex PCR; TCRdb stores just in-frame clones and leaves some out. Of about 36,000 clones listed, 79% were seen once; the top ten hold about 3%. Tumor samples were taken before definitive surgery or chemotherapy. The source is a human donor with high-grade serous ovarian cancer. The source material was tumor tissue. The rearrangement joins TRBV7-2 to TRBJ2-1; unclear D gene. The CDR3 is CASSLGARGLTNEQFF. In nucleotides, the CDR3 is TGTGCCAGCAGCTTAGGGGCTCGCGGTCTAACCAATGAGCAGTTCTTC. Together with reference TRBV7-2 and TRBJ2-1, the CDR3 gives the full variable domain: GAGVSQSPSNKVTEKGKDVELRCDPISGHTALYWYRQSLGQGLEFLIYFQGNSAPDKSGLPSDRFSAERTGGSVSTLTIQRTQQEDSAVYLCASSLGARGLTNEQFFGPGTRLTVL.